The source of this T cell receptor (beta chain) is a study of cytomegalovirus exposure and HLA in healthy donors. Study-level information: Genotyping of roughly 400 donors showed that over 65% belonged to the Caucasian-associated ancestry cluster. Study results and caveats: The study listed 164 cytomegalovirus-associated TCR beta chains. Productive rates of about 90% or about 30% were seen for most TCR beta V segments in an earlier analysis. Reportedly, diagnosis of cytomegalovirus status by the classifier showed high specificity and sensitivity.

Points on this clone: Antigen: not known.

The CDR3 has 15 amino acids. In germline, CDR1 is SQVTM, CDR2 ANQGSEA. V was trimmed by 6 bases and J by 4 bases, leaving 19 bases between them. The primer mix had 60 Vbeta and 13 Jbeta primers. Measured with immunoSEQ multiplex PCR; TCRdb has only the in-frame clones, and not every one. The table includes over 150,000 clones, approximately 76% detected once. The source is a man aged 55-75 years in good health and CMV-seronegative. The sample was PBMCs. The chain couples TRBV29-1 to TRBJ2-1, with TRBD1 as a possible D gene (6 bases). CDR3 in amino acids: CSVRSTGSRYNEQFF. CDR3 nucleotide sequence: TGCAGCGTGAGGTCCACAGGGTCTCGGTACAATGAGCAGTTCTTC.